The 12 T cell receptor beta chains in this list originate from one sample, sequenced in a study of T cell responses to AZD1222 COVID-19 vaccine. Assay: immunoSEQ multiplex PCR; the TCRdb copy retains only in-frame clones and omits some. The sample has about 140,000 clones, approximately 85% seen once. The source material was peripheral blood, sampled 28 days after the second dose of the MenACWY control vaccine. These receptors originate from an adult who received the MenACWY meningococcal vaccine as a control.

The rearrangement links TRBV4-1 to TRBJ2-3, with D perhaps TRBD2 (5 bases). Trimming took off 5 bases at V and 5 bases at J, with 23 bases between the two ends. The CDR3 covers 17 residues. Germline V gene lookup returns CDR1 MGHRA and CDR2 YSYEKL. The CDR3 loop is CASSYLGVGGLLDTQYF. CDR3 bases: TGCGCCAGCAGCTACTTAGGAGTAGGCGGGTTACTAGATACGCAGTATTTT.

V gene TRBV27 combines with J gene TRBJ2-3; D gene ambiguous. Trimming left V 7 bases short and J 8 bases short, with 13 bases between. This CDR3 is built from 12 residues. Germline V gene data show CDR1 as MNHEY and CDR2 as SMNVEV (reference sequence). CDR3 sequence reads: CASTTEMPTQYF. In DNA, the CDR3 is TGTGCCAGCACCACCGAAATGCCTACGCAGTATTTT.

V gene TRBV10-1 combines with J gene TRBJ2-1, with TRBD2 matching 9 bases. This CDR3 contains 17 residues. V lost 0 bases, J lost 2 bases, and 5 bases stayed unmatched. Germline CDR1 is WNHNN and CDR2 is SYGVQD (reference sequence). The CDR3 protein is CASSESGGGAPYNEQFF. CDR3 sequence (DNA): TGCGCCAGCAGTGAGTCTGGCGGGGGGGCCCCCTACAATGAGCAGTTCTTC.

The chain combines TRBV7-7 with TRBJ2-3; 7 bases map to TRBD2. CDR1 is SSHAT, CDR2 FNYEAQ, per germline (reference sequence). The CDR3 is 15 amino acids. J gave up 5 bases and V 5 bases, and 10 bases lay outside the gene matches. The CDR3 coding sequence is TGTGCCAGCAGCCCGCGACTAGCTGCGCTAGATACGCAGTATTTT. Its protein product is CASSPRLAALDTQYF.

The chain carries TRBV20-1 and TRBJ1-2; D remains ambiguous. Trimming removed 3 bases from V and 5 bases from J, with 7 bases in between. The CDR3 extends over 11 amino acids. From germline, CDR1 is DFQATT and CDR2 SNEGSKA (reference sequence). The DNA for the CDR3 is TGCAGTGCTAGTACTCAGTATGGCTACACCTTC. It yields the protein CSASTQYGYTF.

This clone appeared a few times. This chain joins TRBV2 and TRBJ2-1, with a possible D match to TRBD2 (7 bases). V lost 5 bases and J 8 bases, leaving 19 bases between the germline ends. The CDR3 is 15 amino acids. Germline V gene lookup returns CDR1 SNHLY and CDR2 FYNNEI. CDR3 in amino acids: CASSLRAGEGDEQFF. The DNA of the CDR3 is TGTGCCAGCAGTCTAAGGGCAGGGGAGGGCGATGAGCAGTTCTTC.

The chain joins TRBV19 to TRBJ1-1; TRBD1 aligns across 7 bases. V gave up 11 bases and J gave up 5 bases; unmatched junction bases: 11. From germline, CDR1 is LNHDA and CDR2 SQIVND (reference sequence). The CDR3 extends over 13 amino acids. CDR3: CACPGTEVTEAFF. CDR3 nucleotide sequence: TGTGCCTGTCCCGGGACAGAGGTAACTGAAGCTTTCTTT. Full variable domain (missing parts from reference TRBV19 and TRBJ1-1): DGGITQSPKYLFRKEGQNVTLSCEQNLNHDAMYWYRQDPGQGLRLIYYSQIVNDFQKGDIAEGYSVSREKKESFPLTVTSAQKNPTAFYLCACPGTEVTEAFFGQGTRLTVV.

The chain combines TRBV7-9 with TRBJ1-2; no definite D call. V was pared by 2 bases and J by 9 bases, with 13 bases between. Germline CDR1 SEHNR, CDR2 FQNEAQ (reference sequence). CDR3 length: 13 residues. Here the CDR3 DNA reads TGTGCCAGCAGCTTAAAGGCGGCCTGGAGCTACACCTTC. This codes for CASSLKAAWSYTF.

In DNA form, the CDR3 reads TGTGCCAGCAGCTTAGGGTACAGGGAAGGCAATCAGCCCCAGCATTTT. It is translated as CASSLGYREGNQPQHF. The rearrangement uses TRBV13 and TRBJ1-5; tentatively, D is TRBD1 (6 bases). The germline V gene has CDR1 PRHDT and CDR2 FYEKMQ (reference sequence). The CDR3 runs 16 residues. The V end lost 0 bases, the J end lost 2 bases, and 11 bases lay between the germline ends.

V usage is TRBV7-2 and J usage is TRBJ1-5; D possibly corresponds to TRBD1 (5 bases). Per germline, CDR1 SGHTA and CDR2 FQGNSA. V was pared by 1 base and J by 3 bases, with 10 bases between. The CDR3 has 15 residues. The CDR3 nucleotides read TGTGCCAGCAGCTTAGGACAGTTCTTCAATCAGCCCCAGCATTTT. It is translated as CASSLGQFFNQPQHF.

V usage is TRBV28 and J usage is TRBJ2-7, with D perhaps TRBD2 (7 bases). CDR1 is MDHEN and CDR2 is SYDVKM in the germline V gene. V was clipped by 7 bases and J by 3 bases, with 13 bases between them. This CDR3 has 13 residues. The CDR3: CASTWGGGYEQYF. The CDR3 coding sequence is TGTGCCAGCACTTGGGGAGGGGGCTACGAGCAGTACTTC.

The chain links TRBV6-5 to TRBJ1-3, with D perhaps TRBD1 (5 bases). The V end was cut by 6 bases, the J end by 7 bases, with 13 bases between. Germline CDR1 and CDR2: MNHEY and SVGAGI. The CDR3 spans 13 residues. In DNA, the CDR3 is TGTGCCAGCAGAAACGGGGCGGAGAACACCATATATTTT. It encodes CASRNGAENTIYF.